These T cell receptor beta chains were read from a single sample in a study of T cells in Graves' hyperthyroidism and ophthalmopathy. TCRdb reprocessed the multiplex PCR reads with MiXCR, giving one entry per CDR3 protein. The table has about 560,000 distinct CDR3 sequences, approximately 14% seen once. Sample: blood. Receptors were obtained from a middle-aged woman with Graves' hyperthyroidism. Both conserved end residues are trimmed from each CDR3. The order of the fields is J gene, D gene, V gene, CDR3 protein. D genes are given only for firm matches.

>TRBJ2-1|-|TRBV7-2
ASSLVPGAGVGYNEQF
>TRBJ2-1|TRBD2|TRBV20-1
SARDGLAGGSSYNEQF
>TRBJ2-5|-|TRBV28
ASSFTHPQETQY
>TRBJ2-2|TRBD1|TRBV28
ASSSDRVNTGELF
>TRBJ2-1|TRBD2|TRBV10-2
ASSDVLAGGPNEQF
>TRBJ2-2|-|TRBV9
ASSVAVTRNTGELF
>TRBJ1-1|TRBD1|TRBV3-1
ASSQGGGGVGTEAF
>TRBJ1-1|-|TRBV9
ASSRSSNTEAF
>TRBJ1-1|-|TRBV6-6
ASSSGFLNTEAF
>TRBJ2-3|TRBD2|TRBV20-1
SARGVLIAGATDTQY
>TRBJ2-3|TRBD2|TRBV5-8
ASSRGLGGTDTQY
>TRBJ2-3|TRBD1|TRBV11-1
AGSSGWTGGPRSTDTQY
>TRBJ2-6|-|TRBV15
ATSLPSSGANVLT
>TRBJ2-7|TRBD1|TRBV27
ASSLGGQGAEQY
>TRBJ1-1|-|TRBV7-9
ASSSLVGDTEAF
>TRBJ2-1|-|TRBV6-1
ASSHGGGDEQF
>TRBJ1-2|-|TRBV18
ASSPAQGVGGYT
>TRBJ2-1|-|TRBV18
ASSRGTNSPFNEQF
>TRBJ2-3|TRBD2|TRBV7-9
ASSPSGMDTQY
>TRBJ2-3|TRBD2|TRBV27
ASSLSYGRARTDTQY
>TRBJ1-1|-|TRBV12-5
ASGLTGQPGTEAF
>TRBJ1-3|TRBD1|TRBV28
ASTNNRGGGNTIY
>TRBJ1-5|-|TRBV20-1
SATPSGGNQPQH
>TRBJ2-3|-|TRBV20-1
SALQGGLGTQY
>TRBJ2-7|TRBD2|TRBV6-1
ASSEGLVLYEQY